Presented here are 18 T cell receptor beta chains from one specimen sequenced in a study of blood T cell repertoires in COVID-19. The table came from immunoSEQ multiplex PCR; TCRdb's copy has only in-frame clones and leaves some out. The top ten clones hold approximately 15% of a sample with over 50,000 clones, more than 75% of them seen once. Material for sequencing was peripheral blood. Receptors originate from a human donor in a cohort sampled during active COVID-19.

This chain links TRBV4-1 with TRBJ2-5; weak D call: TRBD1 (5 bases). The V end was cut by 3 bases, the J end by 3 bases, with 8 bases between. CDR1 MGHRA and CDR2 YSYEKL come from the germline V gene. The CDR3 consists of 13 residues. For the CDR3, the DNA is TGCGCCAGCAGCCAGACAGCCGAAGAGACCCAGTACTTC. Residues: CASSQTAEETQYF.

The rearrangement uses TRBV10-3 and TRBJ2-7; the D gene is possibly TRBD1 (5 bases). The CDR3 extends over 12 amino acids. With 3 bases removed from V and 2 bases from J, the gap between germline ends came to 5 bases. Germline loops: CDR1 ENHRY, CDR2 SYGVKD. The CDR3 coding sequence is TGTGCCATCAGTGAACAGGCCTACGAGCAGTACTTC. Translating gives CAISEQAYEQYF.

V is TRBV9 and J is TRBJ2-1; D may be TRBD2 (5 bases). The germline V and J ends were trimmed by 0 bases and 2 bases, with 12 bases remaining between them. CDR3 length equals 16 residues. In germline, CDR1 is SGDLS, CDR2 YYNGEE. CDR3 amino acids: CASSVGPGRAYNEQFF. CDR3 sequence (DNA): TGTGCCAGCAGCGTAGGTCCGGGAAGGGCCTACAATGAGCAGTTCTTC.

The V call is TRBV2, the J call TRBJ2-3, with 8 bases aligning to TRBD1. Germline CDR1 and CDR2: SNHLY and FYNNEI. V gave up 0 bases and J gave up 8 bases; unmatched junction bases: 7. This CDR3 spans 15 amino acids. CDR3 coding DNA: TGTGCCAGCAGTGAAGCCGGACAGGGATGGGGTACGCAGTATTTT. The encoded protein is CASSEAGQGWGTQYF. Using reference TRBV2 and TRBJ2-3 for the parts outside the CDR3, the full variable domain is EPEVTQTPSHQVTQMGQEVILRCVPISNHLYFYWYRQILGQKVEFLVSFYNNEISEKSEIFDDQFSVERPDGSNFTLKIRSTKLEDSAMYFCASSEAGQGWGTQYFGPGTRLTVL.

The chain carries TRBV27 and TRBJ1-5; possibly TRBD1 for D (6 bases). Germline V gene sequence: CDR1 MNHEY, CDR2 SMNVEV (reference sequence). Trimming stripped 3 bases from V and 3 bases from J, with 9 bases between. CDR3 length: 14 amino acids. CDR3 sequence (DNA): TGTGCCAGCAGTTTTGGGGGCCCCAATCAGCCCCAGCATTTT. It specifies CASSFGGPNQPQHF.

With regard to this clone: The same CDR3 also results from other DNA sequences found in this sample. The rearrangement joins TRBV5-1 to TRBJ2-2; D is perhaps TRBD1 (5 bases). The CDR3 sequence is 13 residues long. CDR1 and CDR2 (germline): SGHRS, YFSETQ. V lost 2 bases and J lost 6, with 8 bases in between. CDR3 nucleotides: TGCGCCAGCAGCTTAACAGGTTCCGGGGAGCTGTTTTTT. It yields the protein CASSLTGSGELFF. Together with reference TRBV5-1 and TRBJ2-2, the CDR3 gives the full variable domain: KAGVTQTPRYLIKTRGQQVTLSCSPISGHRSVSWYQQTPGQGLQFLFEYFSETQRNKGNFPGRFSGRQFSNSRSEMNVSTLELGDSALYLCASSLTGSGELFFGEGSRLTVL.

The chain is built from TRBV5-1 and TRBJ2-7; perhaps TRBD1 as D (5 bases). V was cut by 0 bases and J by 1 base, with 11 bases left in between. Germline-derived CDR1 and CDR2 are SGHRS and YFSETQ. The CDR3 length is 15 residues. The CDR3 loop is CASSLEGLESYEQYF. Here the CDR3 DNA reads TGCGCCAGCAGCTTGGAGGGGCTAGAGTCCTACGAGCAGTACTTC.

This clone was observed a single time. The CDR3 here is CASGLNVGRGEQYF. The DNA for the CDR3 is TGTGCTAGTGGTTTGAACGTGGGGAGGGGCGAGCAGTACTTC. This chain connects TRBV12-5 to TRBJ2-7, with 7 bases matching TRBD2. Unmatched junction bases numbered 7, after V lost 2 bases and J lost 6 bases. Germline CDR1 is LGHNT and CDR2 is FRNRAP. This CDR3 spans 14 amino acids.

The rearrangement links TRBV12-3 or TRBV12-4 to TRBJ2-1, with TRBD2 identical over 14 bases. The V segment lost 3 bases and the J segment 13 bases; nucleotides outside the gene matches: 2. CDR3 length: 13 amino acids. The CDR3 sequence: CASSFGLAGGQFF. In DNA form, the CDR3 reads TGTGCCAGCAGTTTCGGACTAGCGGGAGGACAGTTCTTC.

The genes are TRBV27 and TRBJ2-1; 7 positions agree with TRBD2. The CDR3 is made up of 13 amino acids. V lost 6 bases and J lost 8; bases outside the gene matches: 7. CDR1 is MNHEY, CDR2 SMNVEV, per germline (reference sequence). The CDR3 nucleotides read TGTGCCAGCAGCTCGCGGGAGACGCATGAGCAGTTCTTC. It encodes CASSSRETHEQFF.

The J gene is TRBJ2-5, the V gene TRBV21-1; TRBD1 is taken as the D call from the table, unchecked against the DNA. TRBV21-1 is noted as a pseudogene. The length of the CDR3 is 14 residues. Here the CDR3 DNA reads TGTGCCAGCGCCAGGACAGGGGGCTGTGAGACCCAGTACTTC. Translation gives CASARTGGCETQYF.

The chain couples TRBV7-2 to TRBJ2-2; 10 bases fit TRBD2. The CDR3 is made up of 17 amino acids. Trimming at V came to 5 bases and at J to 5 bases, leaving 11 bases not matched to a gene. Germline lookup yields CDR1 SGHTA and CDR2 FQGNSA. The CDR3 spells CASSPPRAGGPTGELFF. The CDR3 DNA follows: TGTGCCAGCAGCCCCCCCCGAGCGGGAGGGCCGACCGGGGAGCTGTTTTTT.

V usage is TRBV5-6 and J usage is TRBJ2-1; 8 bases map to TRBD1. The ends lost 5 bases at V and 8 bases at J; junction bases unmatched: 12. Germline V gene lookup returns CDR1 SGHDT and CDR2 YYEEEE. The CDR3 loop spans 15 amino acids. The DNA of the CDR3 is TGTGCCAGCAGTCGACAGGGGTTCCCGAGGGATGAGCAGTTCTTC. It yields the protein CASSRQGFPRDEQFF.

The genes are TRBV11-2 and TRBJ2-1; 11 bases fit TRBD2. J was trimmed by 9 bases and V by 5 bases; bases with no gene match: 9. CDR1 SGHAT and CDR2 FQNNGV come from the germline V gene. The CDR3 spans 15 residues. The CDR3 spells CASSQLAGAPGEQFF. In nucleotides, the CDR3 is TGTGCCAGCAGCCAACTAGCGGGAGCACCAGGTGAGCAGTTCTTC.

The rearrangement joins TRBV5-1 to TRBJ1-5; D is undetermined. Trimming cost V 0 bases and J 0 bases, with 4 bases left between them. Germline V gene lookup returns CDR1 SGHRS and CDR2 YFSETQ. CDR3 length: 14 amino acids. CDR3 sequence reads: CASSLGNSNQPQHF. The DNA for the CDR3 is TGCGCCAGCAGCTTGGGTAATAGCAATCAGCCCCAGCATTTT.

This chain connects TRBV4-3 to TRBJ2-7, with a tentative D call TRBD2 (6 bases). The CDR3 spans 16 residues. Per the germline V gene, CDR1 is LGHNA and CDR2 is YSLEER. V lost 3 bases to trimming and J lost 0 bases, with 15 bases between them. Written as DNA, the CDR3 is TGCGCCAGCAGCCAGGTTTTCCGGACTAACTCCTACGAGCAGTACTTC. The encoded protein is CASSQVFRTNSYEQYF.

The CDR3 coding sequence is TGTGCCAGCAGTTTATACGGGAATGAGCAGTTCTTC. Encoded protein: CASSLYGNEQFF. The chain couples TRBV12-3 or TRBV12-4 to TRBJ2-1, with D unclear. The V and J ends lost 2 bases and 7 bases respectively, with 6 bases between them. This CDR3 contains 12 residues.

The V and J genes are TRBV7-8 and TRBJ2-1; 9 bases line up with TRBD1. Germline V gene sequence: CDR1 SGHVS, CDR2 FQNEAQ. V lost 6 bases to trimming and J lost 5 bases; unmatched junction nucleotides: 2. The CDR3 runs 13 residues. Here the CDR3 reads CASSRDRDNEQFF. DNA of the CDR3: TGTGCCAGCAGTCGGGACAGGGACAATGAGCAGTTCTTC.